A single sample gave rise to the 19 T cell receptor beta chains below, sequenced in a study of T cells in Graves' hyperthyroidism and ophthalmopathy. Amplified regions were TCR beta CDR3 sequences from RNA transcripts. The study used the HTBI primer set for a first-round RT-PCR of the TCR CDR3. A single record per CDR3 protein comes from TCRdb applying MiXCR to the multiplex PCR reads. Of roughly 500,000 distinct CDR3 sequences in the sample, 40% to 55% were seen once. The sequencing sample was made of peripheral blood or thyroid tissue (not recorded which). These receptors were taken from an adult woman with Graves' disease, either hyperthyroidism or ophthalmopathy (not recorded which).

This clonotype came up many times. This chain links TRBV4-3 with TRBJ1-5; no reliable D call. Trimming stripped 0 bases from V and 6 bases from J, with 6 bases between. The germline CDR1 and CDR2 sequences are LGHNA and YSLEER. The CDR3 totals 13 residues. The CDR3, as DNA: TGCGCCAGCAGCCAAGATACGACTCAGCCCCAGCATTTT. This translates into CASSQDTTQPQHF.

This clonotype was recorded many times. This rearrangement joins TRBV2 to TRBJ2-7, with 7 bases identical to TRBD2. Germline values: CDR1 SNHLY, CDR2 FYNNEI. The V and J ends lost 6 bases and 2 bases, in that order; junction bases with no gene match: 10. The CDR3 is made up of 15 amino acids. CDR3 sequence reads: CASRGGDQTPYEQYF. For the CDR3, the DNA is TGTGCCAGCAGGGGGGGGGACCAAACCCCCTACGAGCAGTACTTC.

In its sample, this clonotype was seen once. This rearrangement joins TRBV7-6 to TRBJ1-2; TRBD1 is a possible D gene (6 bases). Germline-derived CDR1 and CDR2 are SGHVS and FNYEAQ. CDR3 length equals 13 residues. V lost 5 bases, J lost 3 bases, and 10 bases lay in between. The CDR3: CASSVQGYYGYTF. CDR3 sequence (DNA): TGTGCCAGCAGCGTACAGGGTTACTATGGCTACACCTTC.

The chain employs TRBV5-1 and TRBJ1-5; 9 bases fit TRBD1. J gave up 7 bases and V 4 bases, and 6 bases lay outside the gene matches. Germline V gene lookup returns CDR1 SGHRS and CDR2 YFSETQ. This CDR3 has 14 amino acids. Here the CDR3 DNA reads TGCGCCAGCAGCCGGGACAGGGCCTCGCAGCCCCAGCATTTT. The encoded protein is CASSRDRASQPQHF. The full variable domain, its missing parts supplied by reference TRBV5-1 and TRBJ1-5, is KAGVTQTPRYLIKTRGQQVTLSCSPISGHRSVSWYQQTPGQGLQFLFEYFSETQRNKGNFPGRFSGRQFSNSRSEMNVSTLELGDSALYLCASSRDRASQPQHFGDGTRLSIL.

This clonotype has a handful of counts. J is TRBJ1-2 and V is TRBV28, with D perhaps TRBD1 (5 bases). The CDR3 sequence is 15 residues long. The ends were cut back, 3 bases at V and 4 bases at J, with 15 bases in the middle. Germline loops: CDR1 MDHEN, CDR2 SYDVKM. The CDR3 protein is CASSLGTRGPYGYTF. For the CDR3, the DNA is TGTGCCAGCAGTTTGGGGACCCGGGGCCCCTATGGCTACACCTTC.

The table lists this clonotype with a few counts. This chain joins TRBV7-9 and TRBJ2-5, with D perhaps matching TRBD1 (6 bases). The CDR3 loop spans 15 amino acids. Germline CDR1 reads SEHNR; CDR2 reads FQNEAQ (reference sequence). Trimming pared 0 bases from V and 4 bases from J, leaving 12 bases between. CDR3 protein: CASSLAGATGETQYF. In nucleotides, the CDR3 is TGTGCCAGCAGCTTAGCGGGGGCTACTGGAGAGACCCAGTACTTC. Full variable domain (missing parts from reference TRBV7-9 and TRBJ2-5): DTGVSQNPRHKITKRGQNVTFRCDPISEHNRLYWYRQTLGQGPEFLTYFQNEAQLEKSRLLSDRFSAERPKGSFSTLEIQRTEQGDSAMYLCASSLAGATGETQYFGPGTRLLVL.

This rearrangement joins TRBV7-9 to TRBJ1-1; D remains unclear. Germline V gene data show CDR1 as SEHNR and CDR2 as FQNEAQ (reference sequence). V was cut by 8 bases and J by 4 bases, with 17 bases left in between. This CDR3 region has 14 residues. CDR3 DNA: TGTGCCAGCTCAAAGGATGGGCCGATCACTGAAGCTTTCTTT. Amino acid sequence: CASSKDGPITEAFF.

CDR3 sequence reads: CSVVGDSKTGELFF. The DNA for the CDR3 is TGCAGCGTGGTGGGGGATAGTAAAACCGGGGAGCTGTTTTTT. The chain combines TRBV29-1 with TRBJ2-2, with D tentatively TRBD1 or TRBD2 (5 bases each). Trimming removed 6 bases from V and 5 bases from J, with 16 bases in between. Looked up from germline, CDR1 is SQVTM and CDR2 is ANQGSEA. There are 14 residues in the CDR3.

The V gene is TRBV7-2, the J gene TRBJ2-5, with 7 bases aligning to TRBD1. The V and J ends lost 2 bases and 2 bases, in that order; junction bases with no gene match: 8. Per germline, CDR1 SGHTA and CDR2 FQGNSA. The CDR3 loop spans 16 amino acids. The CDR3 DNA reads as TGTGCCAGCAGCTTACGCGATTGGACAGGTCAAGAGACCCAGTACTTC. Its translation is CASSLRDWTGQETQYF.

This clonotype occurred once. The CDR3 DNA sequence: TGCAGCGTTGGGCTTCAGGGGGCGAATCAGCCCCAGCATTTT. Translation gives CSVGLQGANQPQHF. The V call is TRBV29-1, the J call TRBJ1-5; 8 nucleotides line up with TRBD1. Trimming cost V 4 bases and J 4 bases; bases outside gene matches: 6. Germline values: CDR1 SQVTM, CDR2 ANQGSEA. CDR3 size: 14 residues. The complete variable domain, with remaining parts taken from reference TRBV29-1 and TRBJ1-5, reads SAVISQKPSRDICQRGTSLTIQCQVDSQVTMMFWYRQQPGQSLTLIATANQGSEATYESGFVIDKFPISRPNLTFSTLTVSNMSPEDSSIYLCSVGLQGANQPQHFGDGTRLSIL.

The V gene is TRBV7-9, the J gene TRBJ2-1, with D possibly TRBD1 on 5 matching bases. The end of the DNA is better explained by TRBJ2-7, so the J call may be wrong. Germline V gene lookup returns CDR1 SEHNR and CDR2 FQNEAQ (reference sequence). The CDR3 is 15 amino acids. The CDR3 DNA sequence: TGTGCCAGCAGCCCGCACCAGGGCTCCGAAGATGAGCAGTACTTC. This sequence encodes CASSPHQGSEDEQYF.

The V gene is TRBV29-1, the J gene TRBJ2-5, with D tentatively TRBD1 or TRBD2 (6 bases each). From germline, CDR1 is SQVTM and CDR2 ANQGSEA. Trimming stripped 5 bases from V and 5 bases from J, with 15 bases between. There are 13 residues in the CDR3. The CDR3 protein is CSVSGAQRETQYF. CDR3 in DNA: TGCAGCGTTTCGGGGGCCCAACGGGAGACCCAGTACTTC.

There are many counts of this clonotype. The chain is built from TRBV10-2 and TRBJ1-2; D is possibly TRBD1 (6 bases). Germline-derived CDR1 and CDR2 are WSHSY and SAAADI. The CDR3 has 15 amino acids. V lost 6 bases and J lost 4, with 18 bases in between. DNA for the CDR3: TGCGCCAGCAGCGGGGGCAGCCGCAGGGGCTATGGCTACACCTTC. Translation gives CASSGGSRRGYGYTF.

This clonotype was seen many times. The V call is TRBV12-3 or TRBV12-4, the J call TRBJ1-1, with D tentatively TRBD1 (6 bases). V lost 4 bases and J lost 4, with 13 bases in between. This CDR3 is built from 14 residues. CDR3 in DNA: TGTGCCAGCAGTTCCGGACAGCCGGGCACTGAAGCTTTCTTT. Translation gives CASSSGQPGTEAFF.

This clonotype was recorded at least ten times. This chain connects TRBV20-1 to TRBJ2-5; a weak D match, TRBD1 (6 bases). Germline lookup yields CDR1 DFQATT and CDR2 SNEGSKA (reference sequence). Trimming removed 4 bases at V and 1 base at J, with 7 bases between. This CDR3 is 12 amino acids long. CDR3 amino acids: CSAKTGQETQYF. CDR3 sequence (DNA): TGCAGTGCTAAGACAGGCCAAGAGACCCAGTACTTC.

The chain links TRBV2 to TRBJ2-6, with D possibly TRBD1 on 6 matching bases. This CDR3 spans 17 amino acids. Deletions cut 3 bases from V and 2 bases from J, with 14 bases between. Germline CDR1 and CDR2: SNHLY and FYNNEI. The CDR3 spells CASSERQGRAGANVLTF. The CDR3 bases are TGTGCCAGCAGTGAGAGGCAGGGGCGAGCTGGGGCCAACGTCCTGACTTTC.

The chain employs TRBV19 and TRBJ1-5; tentatively, D is TRBD1 (5 bases). The CDR3 is 14 amino acids. The germline CDR1 and CDR2 sequences are LNHDA and SQIVND (reference sequence). V was pared by 4 bases and J by 4 bases, with 11 bases between. CDR3 in amino acids: CASSTSGGNQPQHF. The CDR3 DNA reads as TGTGCCAGTAGTACGTCTGGGGGTAATCAGCCCCAGCATTTT.

This clonotype was picked up many times. V and J are TRBV29-1 and TRBJ2-5; maybe TRBD2 (6 bases). The V and J ends lost 7 bases and 4 bases respectively, with 13 bases between them. Looked up from germline, CDR1 is SQVTM and CDR2 is ANQGSEA. The CDR3 is made up of 12 amino acids. As DNA, the CDR3 is TGCAGCGCCGGAGGGTCGATAGAGACCCAGTACTTC. This codes for CSAGGSIETQYF. Based on the CDR3 plus reference TRBV29-1 and TRBJ2-5, the full variable domain is SAVISQKPSRDICQRGTSLTIQCQVDSQVTMMFWYRQQPGQSLTLIATANQGSEATYESGFVIDKFPISRPNLTFSTLTVSNMSPEDSSIYLCSAGGSIETQYFGPGTRLLVL.

This clonotype showed up just a few times. The rearrangement joins TRBV20-1 to TRBJ2-5; D is possibly TRBD1 (5 bases). Germline CDR1 DFQATT, CDR2 SNEGSKA (reference sequence). V was cut by 7 bases and J by 7 bases, with 16 bases left in between. There are 12 residues in the CDR3. This CDR3 is CSGNIFQGTQYF. The CDR3 DNA sequence: TGCAGTGGTAACATCTTTCAGGGGACCCAGTACTTC.